This TCR beta chain was obtained from a study of cytomegalovirus exposure and HLA in healthy donors. The PCR was carried out with 60 Vbeta primers and 13 Jbeta primers. TCRdb keeps only in-frame clones here, not all; method: immunoSEQ multiplex PCR. This specimen shows 53,000 or so clones; the ten leading clones hold around 12%. The V gene's germline CDR1 is MNHEY and CDR2 SMNVEV (reference sequence). Trimming removed 6 bases from V and 5 bases from J; junction bases left unmatched: 10. The CDR3 has 15 residues. V and J are TRBV27 and TRBJ1-5, with 7 bases identical to TRBD1. This TCR was recovered from a man younger than 35 in good health and CMV-seropositive. The sample consisted of PBMCs. CDR3 amino acids: CASRSDLGGHQPQHF. The DNA of the CDR3 is TGTGCCAGCAGATCCGATCTAGGGGGCCATCAGCCCCAGCATTTT.